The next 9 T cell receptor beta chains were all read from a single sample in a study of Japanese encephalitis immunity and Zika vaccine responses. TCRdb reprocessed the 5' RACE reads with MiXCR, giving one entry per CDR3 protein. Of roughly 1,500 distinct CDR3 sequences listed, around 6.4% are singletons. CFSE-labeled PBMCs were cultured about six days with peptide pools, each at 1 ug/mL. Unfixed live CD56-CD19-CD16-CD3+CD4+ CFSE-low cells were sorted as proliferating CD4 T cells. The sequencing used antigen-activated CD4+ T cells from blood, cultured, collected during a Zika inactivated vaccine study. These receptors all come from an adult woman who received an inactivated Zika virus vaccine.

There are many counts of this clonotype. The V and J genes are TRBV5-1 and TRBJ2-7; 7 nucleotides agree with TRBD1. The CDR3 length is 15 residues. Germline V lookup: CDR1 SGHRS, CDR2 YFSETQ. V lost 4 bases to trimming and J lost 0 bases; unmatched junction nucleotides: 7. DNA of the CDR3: TGCGCCAGCAGCCTAGGGACAGCCACCTCCTACGAGCAGTACTTC. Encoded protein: CASSLGTATSYEQYF.

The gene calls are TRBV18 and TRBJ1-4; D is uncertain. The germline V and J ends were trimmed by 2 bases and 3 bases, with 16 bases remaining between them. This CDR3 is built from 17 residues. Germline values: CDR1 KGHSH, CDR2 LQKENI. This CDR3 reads CASSPVYGLAPNEKLFF. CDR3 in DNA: TGTGCCAGCTCACCAGTTTACGGGCTTGCCCCTAATGAAAAACTGTTTTTT.

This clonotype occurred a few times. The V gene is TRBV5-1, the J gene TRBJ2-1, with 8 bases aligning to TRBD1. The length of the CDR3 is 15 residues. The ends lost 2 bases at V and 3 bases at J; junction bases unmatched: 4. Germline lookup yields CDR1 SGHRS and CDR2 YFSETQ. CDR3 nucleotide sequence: TGCGCCAGCAGCTTCAGGGGGCTTGACTACAATGAGCAGTTCTTC. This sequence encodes CASSFRGLDYNEQFF.

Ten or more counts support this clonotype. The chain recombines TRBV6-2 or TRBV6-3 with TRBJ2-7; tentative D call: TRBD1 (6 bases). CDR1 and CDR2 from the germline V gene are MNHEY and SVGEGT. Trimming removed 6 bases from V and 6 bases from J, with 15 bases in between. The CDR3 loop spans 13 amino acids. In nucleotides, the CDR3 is TGTGCCAGCAGCCTATTGACAGGCGGCGAGCAGTACTTC. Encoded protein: CASSLLTGGEQYF.

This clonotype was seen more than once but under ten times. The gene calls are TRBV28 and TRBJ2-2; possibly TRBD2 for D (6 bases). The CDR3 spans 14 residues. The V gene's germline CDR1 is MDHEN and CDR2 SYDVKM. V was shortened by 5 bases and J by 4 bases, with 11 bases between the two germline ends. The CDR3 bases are TGTGCCAGCAGTAGTCGGCGGGGCACCGGGGAGCTGTTTTTT. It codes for CASSSRRGTGELFF.

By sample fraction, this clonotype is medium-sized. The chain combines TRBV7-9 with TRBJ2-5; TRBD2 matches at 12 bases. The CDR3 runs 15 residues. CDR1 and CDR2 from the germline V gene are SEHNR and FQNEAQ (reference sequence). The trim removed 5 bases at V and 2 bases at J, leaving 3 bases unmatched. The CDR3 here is CASSPGTSGQETQYF. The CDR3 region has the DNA TGTGCCAGCAGCCCCGGGACTAGCGGGCAAGAGACCCAGTACTTC. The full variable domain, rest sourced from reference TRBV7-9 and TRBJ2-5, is DTGVSQNPRHKITKRGQNVTFRCDPISEHNRLYWYRQTLGQGPEFLTYFQNEAQLEKSRLLSDRFSAERPKGSFSTLEIQRTEQGDSAMYLCASSPGTSGQETQYFGPGTRLLVL.

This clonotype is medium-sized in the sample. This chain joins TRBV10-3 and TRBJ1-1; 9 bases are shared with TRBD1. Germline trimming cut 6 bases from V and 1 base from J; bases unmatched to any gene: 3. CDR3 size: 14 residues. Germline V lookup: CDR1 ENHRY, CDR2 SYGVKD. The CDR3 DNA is TGTGCCATCAGGCCGGGACAGGGGAACACTGAAGCTTTCTTT. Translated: CAIRPGQGNTEAFF.

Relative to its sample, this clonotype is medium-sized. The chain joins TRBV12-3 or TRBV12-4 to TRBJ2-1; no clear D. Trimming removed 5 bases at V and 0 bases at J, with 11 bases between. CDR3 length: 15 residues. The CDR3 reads CASSPRPSSYNEQFF. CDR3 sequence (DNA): TGTGCCAGCAGTCCGAGGCCAAGCTCCTACAATGAGCAGTTCTTC.

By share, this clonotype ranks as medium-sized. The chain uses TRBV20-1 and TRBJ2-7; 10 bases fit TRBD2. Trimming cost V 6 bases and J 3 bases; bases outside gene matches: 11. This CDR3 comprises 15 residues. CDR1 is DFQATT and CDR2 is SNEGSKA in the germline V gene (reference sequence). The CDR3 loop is CSAPSTSGAFYEQYF. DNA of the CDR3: TGCAGTGCCCCCTCAACTAGCGGGGCTTTCTACGAGCAGTACTTC.